These 18 T cell receptor beta chains share one sample of origin, sequenced in a study of OX40 agonist ivuxolimab in advanced cancers. Using immunoSEQ multiplex PCR, the repertoire was profiled, and TCRdb retains in-frame clones only, with some absent. The repertoire holds some 70,000 clones, with 91% as singletons. Specimen: CD4+ or CD8+ T cells sorted from blood, collected in a trial of the OX40 agonist ivuxolimab. Receptors were obtained from an adult with an advanced solid tumor such as melanoma, head and neck, liver or kidney cancer.

The rearrangement joins TRBV6-1 to TRBJ1-5; D unclear. V was trimmed by 9 bases and J by 3 bases, leaving 9 bases between them. The CDR3 extends over 12 amino acids. CDR1 and CDR2 (germline): MNHNS, SASEGT. The CDR3 protein is CASLNPNQPQHF. CDR3 bases: TGTGCCAGTCTTAACCCCAATCAGCCCCAGCATTTT.

V is TRBV4-1 and J is TRBJ2-7; D is uncertain. The CDR3 has 15 residues. In germline, CDR1 is MGHRA, CDR2 YSYEKL. V was clipped by 0 bases and J by 2 bases, with 11 bases between them. CDR3 protein: CASSQERASTYEQYF. CDR3 sequence (DNA): TGCGCCAGCAGCCAAGAACGGGCCAGCACCTACGAGCAGTACTTC.

This sequence joins TRBV30 and TRBJ2-7; TRBD2 aligns across 8 bases. The germline gives CDR1 GTSNPN, CDR2 SVGIG (reference sequence). The CDR3 extends over 14 amino acids. J gave up 3 bases and V 1 base, and 5 bases lay outside the gene matches. The CDR3 bases are TGTGCCTGGAGTGCCGGACTAGCAGGCTACGAGCAGTACTTC. It translates to CAWSAGLAGYEQYF.

The V call is TRBV7-8, the J call TRBJ2-3; D is possibly TRBD1 or TRBD2 (6 bases each). Germline V gene lookup returns CDR1 SGHVS and CDR2 FQNEAQ. The CDR3 length is 15 residues. The V and J ends lost 5 bases and 6 bases respectively, with 18 bases between them. The CDR3 protein is CASSPLAFQGDTQYF. CDR3 sequence (DNA): TGTGCCAGCAGCCCACTAGCCTTCCAGGGGGATACGCAGTATTTT.

The chain is built from TRBV30 and TRBJ2-3; 8 nucleotides line up with TRBD2. V trimming: 3 bases; J trimming: 4 bases; junction bases outside the gene matches: 6. Germline CDR1 reads GTSNPN; CDR2 reads SVGIG (reference sequence). This CDR3 contains 14 residues. CDR3 protein: CAWRFAGGADTQYF. CDR3 nucleotide sequence: TGTGCCTGGAGGTTTGCGGGGGGTGCAGATACGCAGTATTTT.

This rearrangement joins TRBV6-1 to TRBJ2-7; the match to TRBD1 covers 7 bases. J lost 2 bases, V lost 2 bases, and 9 bases had no gene match. Germline lookup yields CDR1 MNHNS and CDR2 SASEGT. The CDR3 spans 16 residues. CDR3: CASSERADRVPYEQYF. CDR3 coding DNA: TGTGCCAGCAGTGAACGGGCAGACAGGGTGCCCTACGAGCAGTACTTC.

This clone was seen a single time. The chain recombines TRBV19 with TRBJ1-3; D is uncertain. The CDR3 has 16 residues. Trimming took 6 bases from V and 0 from J, leaving 15 bases between them. The germline V gene encodes CDR1 LNHDA and CDR2 SQIVND (reference sequence). For the CDR3, the DNA is TGTGCCAGTAGGGCAGGAACTTCAGGCTCTGGAAACACCATATATTTT. It yields the protein CASRAGTSGSGNTIYF.

The V call is TRBV7-9, the J call TRBJ1-3; a weak D match, TRBD1 (6 bases). CDR3 length: 14 residues. Germline CDR1 reads SEHNR; CDR2 reads FQNEAQ (reference sequence). V lost 5 bases and J 8 bases, leaving 16 bases between the germline ends. CDR3 loop: CASSPGTPRDTIYF. CDR3 nucleotides: TGTGCCAGCAGCCCAGGGACACCTCGGGACACCATATATTTT.

This clone has a single count. The V and J genes are TRBV29-1 and TRBJ2-4; D gene ambiguous. CDR1 SQVTM and CDR2 ANQGSEA come from the germline V gene. The germline V and J ends were trimmed by 4 bases and 0 bases, with 7 bases remaining between them. This CDR3 comprises 13 residues. CDR3 sequence: CSVGNEAKNIQYF. The CDR3 nucleotides read TGCAGCGTTGGTAACGAAGCCAAAAACATTCAGTACTTC.

The gene calls are TRBV10-2 and TRBJ2-5; D perhaps matches TRBD2 (5 bases). Germline CDR1 and CDR2: WSHSY and SAAADI. The CDR3 covers 13 residues. With 7 bases removed from V and 2 bases from J, the gap between germline ends came to 11 bases. The CDR3, as DNA: TGCGCCAGCACCACTAGGGTACAAGAGACCCAGTACTTC. It is translated as CASTTRVQETQYF.

The genes are TRBV19 and TRBJ2-1; 11 bases are shared with TRBD2. The germline V gene has CDR1 LNHDA and CDR2 SQIVND (reference sequence). Unmatched junction bases numbered 4, after V lost 1 base and J lost 5 bases. The CDR3 totals 16 residues. This CDR3 is CASSIVLAGVNNEQFF. The CDR3 DNA follows: TGTGCCAGTAGTATAGTACTAGCGGGAGTCAACAATGAGCAGTTCTTC.

V and J are TRBV9 and TRBJ1-4; no clear D. Germline CDR1 is SGDLS and CDR2 is YYNGEE. The CDR3 totals 14 residues. Trimming stripped 0 bases from V and 1 base from J, with 4 bases between. In nucleotides, the CDR3 is TGTGCCAGCAGCGTAGGGATAACTAATGAAAAACTGTTTTTT. It is translated as CASSVGITNEKLFF.

The CDR3 spells CASSYRSSGEAFF. For the CDR3, the DNA is TGTGCCAGCAGTTACAGGAGCTCCGGTGAAGCTTTCTTT. J is TRBJ1-1 and V is TRBV6-5; D not certain. Trimming shortened V by 2 bases and J by 7 bases, and 11 bases separated the two germline ends. Germline V CDR1 and CDR2: MNHEY, SVGAGI. This CDR3 region has 13 residues.

This chain links TRBV19 with TRBJ1-3, with TRBD1 as a possible D gene (6 bases). With 3 bases removed from V and 2 bases from J, the gap between germline ends came to 8 bases. The CDR3 loop spans 14 amino acids. Germline assignment: CDR1 LNHDA and CDR2 SQIVND (reference sequence). CDR3 DNA sequence: TGTGCCAGTAGTATGTCAGGGGCTGGAAACACCATATATTTT. This codes for CASSMSGAGNTIYF.

The chain links TRBV10-1 to TRBJ1-3, with D unresolved. Between the trimmed V and J ends, which lost 8 bases and 0 bases, there was a span of 11 bases. This CDR3 contains 14 residues. Looked up from germline, CDR1 is WNHNN and CDR2 is SYGVQD (reference sequence). CDR3 nucleotide sequence: TGCGCCAGCGCCCAGCCAGGCTCTGGAAACACCATATATTTT. It is translated as CASAQPGSGNTIYF.

This clone was picked up a small number of times. V is TRBV5-1 and J is TRBJ2-2, with TRBD1 matching over 11 bases. Trimming cost V 4 bases and J 6 bases; bases outside gene matches: 11. The CDR3 sequence is 17 residues long. Per germline, CDR1 SGHRS and CDR2 YFSETQ. CDR3 sequence reads: CASSTRTGGLSAGELFF. The CDR3 region has the DNA TGCGCCAGCAGCACCAGGACAGGGGGCTTATCCGCCGGGGAGCTGTTTTTT. Combining the CDR3 with reference TRBV5-1 and TRBJ2-2 gives the whole variable domain KAGVTQTPRYLIKTRGQQVTLSCSPISGHRSVSWYQQTPGQGLQFLFEYFSETQRNKGNFPGRFSGRQFSNSRSEMNVSTLELGDSALYLCASSTRTGGLSAGELFFGEGSRLTVL.

A single count supports this clone. The CDR3 region is CASSPTSGRARETQYF. In DNA, the CDR3 is TGTGCCAGCAGTCCGACTAGCGGGAGGGCCCGCGAGACCCAGTACTTC. This sequence joins TRBV5-4 and TRBJ2-5, with TRBD2 matching 14 bases. Germline CDR1 and CDR2: SGHNT and YYREEE (reference sequence). The CDR3 contains 16 residues. The V and J ends lost 5 bases and 5 bases, in that order; junction bases with no gene match: 8.

The chain combines TRBV7-6 with TRBJ2-5; D is tentatively TRBD1 or TRBD2 (5 bases each). The germline V and J ends were trimmed by 7 bases and 7 bases, with 31 bases remaining between them. CDR1 is SGHVS, CDR2 FNYEAQ, per germline. This CDR3 spans 18 amino acids. The CDR3 coding sequence is TGTGCCAGCACTCCCCTCCCGACGGGACCCGAGGTTAGAGGGACCCAGTACTTC. Its translation is CASTPLPTGPEVRGTQYF.